A selection of T cell receptor beta chains follows, all from one sample in a study of blood T cell repertoires in COVID-19. The method was immunoSEQ multiplex PCR; TCRdb's version includes in-frame clones alone and lacks a portion of them. The table has tens of thousands of clones, 80% to 85% seen once. The material sequenced was peripheral blood. The receptors derive from a human donor in a cohort sampled during active COVID-19. The CDR3 runs from the conserved cysteine through the conserved F or W. Fields, in order: J gene, clone size, V gene, D gene, CDR3 protein, CDR3 DNA. A D gene is named only where the DNA matches it firmly. Size tells how often a clone was seen (once, few, many) or the class of an expanded clone, and some rows leave it out.

J: TRBJ1-5
size: .
V: TRBV4-1
D: TRBD1
CDR3: CASSQDTGGGQPQHF
DNA: TGCGCCAGCAGCCAAGATACAGGGGGCGGTCAGCCCCAGCATTTT

J: TRBJ2-3
size: .
V: TRBV7-6
D: TRBD1
CDR3: CASSPYRGKSTDTQYF
DNA: TGTGCCAGCAGCCCTTACAGGGGGAAAAGCACAGATACGCAGTATTTT

J: TRBJ2-7
size: .
V: TRBV2
D: .
CDR3: CASSSGTLSYEQYF
DNA: TGTGCCAGCAGTTCCGGGACACTCTCCTACGAGCAGTACTTC

J: TRBJ1-2
size: .
V: TRBV27
D: TRBD1
CDR3: CASSASPRDRGNYGYTF
DNA: TGTGCCAGCAGTGCTAGCCCCCGGGACAGGGGGAACTATGGCTACACCTTC

J: TRBJ1-1
size: .
V: TRBV18
D: .
CDR3: CASSQEGNTEAFF
DNA: TGTGCCAGCTCCCAGGAGGGGAACACTGAAGCTTTCTTT

J: TRBJ1-2
size: .
V: TRBV6-5
D: .
CDR3: CASSYSQGNGYTF
DNA: TGTGCCAGCAGTTACTCGCAGGGCAACGGCTACACCTTC

J: TRBJ2-5
size: .
V: TRBV2
D: TRBD2
CDR3: CASSSLTGGIQETQYF
DNA: TGTGCCAGCAGTTCTCTCACGGGGGGGATCCAAGAGACCCAGTACTTC

J: TRBJ2-5
size: .
V: TRBV5-1
D: TRBD1
CDR3: CASRTGTGGRETQYF
DNA: TGCGCCAGCAGAACCGGGACAGGGGGTCGAGAGACCCAGTACTTC

J: TRBJ2-1
size: .
V: TRBV5-1
D: TRBD1
CDR3: CASSYGQGGNEQFF
DNA: TGCGCCAGCAGCTACGGACAGGGGGGCAATGAGCAGTTCTTC

J: TRBJ1-1
size: few
V: TRBV14
D: TRBD1
CDR3: CASSLQGDTEAFF
DNA: TGTGCCAGCAGTCTACAGGGGGACACTGAAGCTTTCTTT

J: TRBJ2-3
size: once
V: TRBV24-1
D: TRBD2
CDR3: CATSETSDTDTQYF
DNA: TGTGCCACCAGTGAGACTAGCGATACAGATACGCAGTATTTT

J: TRBJ2-4
size: .
V: TRBV2
D: TRBD1
CDR3: CASSRLDRGGNIQYF
DNA: TGTGCCAGCAGCCGCTTGGACAGGGGGGGAAACATTCAGTACTTC

J: TRBJ1-6
size: .
V: TRBV5-8
D: .
CDR3: CASSLMGSPLHF
DNA: TGTGCCAGCAGCTTGATGGGCTCACCCCTCCACTTT

J: TRBJ2-1
size: .
V: TRBV5-1
D: .
CDR3: CASSLSGIMGEQFF
DNA: TGCGCCAGCAGCTTGTCGGGGATAATGGGTGAGCAGTTCTTC

J: TRBJ2-5
size: .
V: TRBV19
D: TRBD1
CDR3: CASTRRQGETQYF
DNA: TGTGCCAGTACCAGAAGACAGGGCGAGACCCAGTACTTC

J: TRBJ1-1
size: .
V: TRBV2
D: .
CDR3: CASSERAFF
DNA: TGTGCCAGCAGTGAACGGGCTTTCTTT

J: TRBJ1-1
size: .
V: TRBV7-6
D: .
CDR3: CASSQPRQGGYTEAFF
DNA: TGTGCCAGCAGCCAACCAAGGCAGGGAGGATACACTGAAGCTTTCTTT

J: TRBJ1-1
size: .
V: TRBV5-4
D: .
CDR3: CASSWGQGEAFF
DNA: TGTGCCAGCAGCTGGGGCCAGGGTGAAGCTTTCTTT

J: TRBJ1-4
size: once
V: TRBV2
D: .
CDR3: CASSKRRSALFF
DNA: TGTGCCAGCAGCAAAAGGCGGAGCGCCTTGTTTTTT

J: TRBJ1-2
size: .
V: TRBV6-1
D: .
CDR3: CASSERGGPDYGYTF
DNA: TGTGCCAGCAGTGAAAGGGGGGGACCCGACTATGGCTACACCTTC

J: TRBJ1-2
size: .
V: TRBV6-4
D: TRBD1
CDR3: CASSGGQGYGYTF
DNA: TGTGCCAGCAGTGGGGGACAGGGGTATGGCTACACCTTC

J: TRBJ2-3
size: .
V: TRBV10-3
D: TRBD2
CDR3: CAISLGAGDTQYF
DNA: TGTGCCATCAGTTTGGGAGCGGGGGATACGCAGTATTTT

J: TRBJ2-3
size: once
V: TRBV5-1
D: .
CDR3: CASSLVWRGTDTQYF
DNA: TGCGCCAGCAGCTTGGTCTGGAGGGGCACAGATACGCAGTATTTT

J: TRBJ2-7
size: .
V: TRBV5-1
D: TRBD2
CDR3: CASTPGGGYEQYF
DNA: TGCGCCAGCACCCCCGGCGGGGGCTACGAGCAGTACTTC

J: TRBJ2-1
size: few
V: TRBV30
D: TRBD1
CDR3: CAWSSPGHRGSYEQFF
DNA: TGTGCCTGGAGCTCCCCGGGGCACAGGGGATCGTATGAGCAGTTCTTC

J: TRBJ2-7
size: .
V: TRBV5-6
D: .
CDR3: CASSLDVGEQYF
DNA: TGTGCCAGCAGCCTGGACGTCGGGGAGCAGTACTTC